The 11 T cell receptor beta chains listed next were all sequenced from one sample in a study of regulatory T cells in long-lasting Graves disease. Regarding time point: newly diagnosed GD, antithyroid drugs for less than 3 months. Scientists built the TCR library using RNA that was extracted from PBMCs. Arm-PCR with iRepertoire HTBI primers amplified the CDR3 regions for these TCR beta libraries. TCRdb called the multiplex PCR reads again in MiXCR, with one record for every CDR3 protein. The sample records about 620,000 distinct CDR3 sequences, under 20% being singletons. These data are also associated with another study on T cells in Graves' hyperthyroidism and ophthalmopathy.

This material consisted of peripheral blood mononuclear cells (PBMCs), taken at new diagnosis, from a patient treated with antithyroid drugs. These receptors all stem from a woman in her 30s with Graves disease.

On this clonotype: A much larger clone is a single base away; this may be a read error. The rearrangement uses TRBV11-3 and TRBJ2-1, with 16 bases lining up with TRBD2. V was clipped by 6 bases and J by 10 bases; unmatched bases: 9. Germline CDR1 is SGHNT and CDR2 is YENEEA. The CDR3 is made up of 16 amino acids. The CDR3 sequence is CASSLPGLAGGREQFF. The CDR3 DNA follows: TGTGCCAGCAGTCTACCGGGACTAGCGGGAGGGAGGGAGCAGTTCTTC.

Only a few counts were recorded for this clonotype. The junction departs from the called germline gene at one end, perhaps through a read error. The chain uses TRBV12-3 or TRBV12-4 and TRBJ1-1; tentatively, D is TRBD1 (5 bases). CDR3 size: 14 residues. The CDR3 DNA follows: TGTGACAGCAGTTTACACAGGCAGAACACTGAAGCTTTCTTT. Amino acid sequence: CDSSLHRQNTEAFF.

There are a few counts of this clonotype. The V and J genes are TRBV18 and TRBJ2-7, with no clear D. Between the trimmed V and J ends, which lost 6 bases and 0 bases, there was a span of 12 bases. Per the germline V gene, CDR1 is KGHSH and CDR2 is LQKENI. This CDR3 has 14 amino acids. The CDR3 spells CASSILKGSYEQYF. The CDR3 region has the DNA TGTGCCAGCTCGATACTAAAGGGCTCCTACGAGCAGTACTTC.

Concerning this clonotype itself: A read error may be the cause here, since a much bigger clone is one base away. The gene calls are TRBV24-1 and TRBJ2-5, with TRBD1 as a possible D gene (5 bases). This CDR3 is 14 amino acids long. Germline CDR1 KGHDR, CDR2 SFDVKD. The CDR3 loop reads CTTSDRLGRETQYF. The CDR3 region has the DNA TGTACCACCAGTGACCGGTTGGGGCGAGAGACCCAGTACTTC.

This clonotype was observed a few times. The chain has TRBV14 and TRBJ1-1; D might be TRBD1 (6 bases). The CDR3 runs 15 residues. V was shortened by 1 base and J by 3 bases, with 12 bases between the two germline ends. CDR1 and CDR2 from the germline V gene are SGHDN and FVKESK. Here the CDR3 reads CASSQGTGRYTEAFF. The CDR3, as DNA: TGTGCCAGCAGCCAAGGAACAGGGAGGTACACTGAAGCTTTCTTT.

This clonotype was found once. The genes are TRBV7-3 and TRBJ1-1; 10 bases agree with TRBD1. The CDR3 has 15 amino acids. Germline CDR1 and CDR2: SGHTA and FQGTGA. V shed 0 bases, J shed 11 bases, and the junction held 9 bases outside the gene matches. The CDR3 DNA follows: TGTGCCAGCAGCTTAACCGGGACAGGGGTTAGTTCGGCTTTCTTT. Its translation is CASSLTGTGVSSAFF. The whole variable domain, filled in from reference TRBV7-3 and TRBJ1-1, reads GAGVSQTPSNKVTEKGKYVELRCDPISGHTALYWYRQSLGQGPEFLIYFQGTGAADDSGLPNDRFFAVRPEGSVSTLKIQRTERGDSAVYLCASSLTGTGVSSAFFGQGTRLTVV.

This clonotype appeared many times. CDR3 nucleotides: TGTGCCAGCAGTCCACCCGGGAGGTTCGGGACCCAGTACTTC. Protein: CASSPPGRFGTQYF. This chain connects TRBV28 to TRBJ2-5; TRBD2 matches 7 bases. The V gene end was trimmed by 5 bases and the J gene end by 7 bases; junction bases not matched to a gene: 10. The CDR3 length is 14 residues. Germline V gene lookup returns CDR1 MDHEN and CDR2 SYDVKM.

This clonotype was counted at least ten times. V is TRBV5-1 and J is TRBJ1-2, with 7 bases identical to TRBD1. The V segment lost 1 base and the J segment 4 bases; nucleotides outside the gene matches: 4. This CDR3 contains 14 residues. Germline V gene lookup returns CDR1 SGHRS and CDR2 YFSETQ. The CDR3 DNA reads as TGCGCCAGCAGCTTGACAGGGGCCACCTATGGCTACACCTTC. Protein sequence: CASSLTGATYGYTF.

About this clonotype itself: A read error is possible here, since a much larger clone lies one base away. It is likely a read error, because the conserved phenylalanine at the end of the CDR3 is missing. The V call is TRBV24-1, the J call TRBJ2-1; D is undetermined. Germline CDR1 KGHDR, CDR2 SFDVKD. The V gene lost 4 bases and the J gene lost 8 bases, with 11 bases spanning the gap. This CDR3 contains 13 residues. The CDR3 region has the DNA TGTGCCACCAGTGACGGCACCGTAGATGAGCAGTTCTCC. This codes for CATSDGTVDEQFS.

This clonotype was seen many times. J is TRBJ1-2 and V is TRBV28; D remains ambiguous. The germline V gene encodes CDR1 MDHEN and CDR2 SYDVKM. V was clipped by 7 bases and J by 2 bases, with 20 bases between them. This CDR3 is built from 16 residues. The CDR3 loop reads CASKRIGPDPNYGYTF. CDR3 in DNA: TGTGCCAGCAAGAGGATTGGTCCAGATCCGAACTATGGCTACACCTTC.

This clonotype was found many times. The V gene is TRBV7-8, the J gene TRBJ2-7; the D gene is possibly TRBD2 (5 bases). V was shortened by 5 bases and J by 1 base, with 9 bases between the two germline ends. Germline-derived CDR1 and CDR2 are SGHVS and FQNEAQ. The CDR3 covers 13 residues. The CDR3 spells CASSVSGSYEQYF. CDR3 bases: TGTGCCAGCAGCGTCTCGGGGTCCTACGAGCAGTACTTC.